Shown below are 14 T cell receptor beta chains from a single sample sequenced in a study of blood T cell repertoires in COVID-19. TCRdb's table, derived via immunoSEQ multiplex PCR, lists solely in-frame clones and lacks some. The repertoire holds some 300,000 clones, with 85% to 90% as singletons. The sample was PBMCs or T cells enriched from blood (not recorded which). Source of these receptors: a woman aged 50 to 65 who had been exposed to COVID-19.

This chain uses TRBV7-2 with TRBJ2-1; D gene uncertain. The CDR3 totals 14 residues. Trimming left V 1 base short and J 9 bases short, with 13 bases between. Germline values: CDR1 SGHTA, CDR2 FQGNSA. This CDR3 is CASSLGAGSIEQFF. CDR3 bases: TGTGCCAGCAGCTTAGGAGCAGGTAGTATTGAGCAGTTCTTC.

This clone is a singleton in its sample. This rearrangement joins TRBV4-1 to TRBJ2-5; D is ambiguous. Trimming shortened V by 2 bases and J by 6 bases, and 10 bases separated the two germline ends. The CDR3 spans 13 residues. The germline V gene encodes CDR1 MGHRA and CDR2 YSYEKL. The CDR3 loop reads CASSQSRQKTQYF. The DNA for the CDR3 is TGCGCCAGCAGCCAATCGCGTCAAAAGACCCAGTACTTC.

The chain joins TRBV5-1 to TRBJ2-2; D may be TRBD1 (5 bases). CDR3 length: 16 amino acids. V lost 0 bases and J 1 base, leaving 10 bases between the germline ends. Germline values: CDR1 SGHRS, CDR2 YFSETQ. As DNA, the CDR3 is TGCGCCAGCAGCTTGGCCGGCAGGGTGAACACCGGGGAGCTGTTTTTT. Protein sequence: CASSLAGRVNTGELFF. Complete variable domain (other parts from reference TRBV5-1 and TRBJ2-2): KAGVTQTPRYLIKTRGQQVTLSCSPISGHRSVSWYQQTPGQGLQFLFEYFSETQRNKGNFPGRFSGRQFSNSRSEMNVSTLELGDSALYLCASSLAGRVNTGELFFGEGSRLTVL.

The rearrangement uses TRBV7-9 and TRBJ2-7; tentatively, D is TRBD1 (6 bases). V lost 4 bases, J lost 2 bases, and 24 bases lay in between. Per germline, CDR1 SEHNR and CDR2 FQNEAQ (reference sequence). This CDR3 comprises 18 residues. The CDR3 coding sequence is TGTGCCAGCAGCTCAACACGTTTGACTCGGGACAAAGCCTACGAGCAGTACTTC. The encoded protein is CASSSTRLTRDKAYEQYF.

This clone appeared once. The rearrangement links TRBV27 to TRBJ2-7; weak D call: TRBD1 (5 bases). The CDR3 covers 16 residues. The germline V gene encodes CDR1 MNHEY and CDR2 SMNVEV (reference sequence). The V end was cut by 0 bases, the J end by 0 bases, with 12 bases between. Here the CDR3 DNA reads TGTGCCAGCAGTTTATCACTGGGGCTCAGCTCCTACGAGCAGTACTTC. Protein sequence: CASSLSLGLSSYEQYF.

The rearrangement links TRBV7-2 to TRBJ2-1; 8 nucleotides align to TRBD2. The CDR3 totals 15 residues. Germline V CDR1 and CDR2: SGHTA, FQGNSA. The ends lost 5 bases at V and 7 bases at J; junction bases unmatched: 10. CDR3 in amino acids: CASSLLGGAINEQFF. The CDR3 region has the DNA TGTGCCAGCAGCCTTCTCGGGGGGGCAATTAATGAGCAGTTCTTC.

This chain joins TRBV7-2 and TRBJ2-1, with 11 nucleotides matching TRBD2. V lost 5 bases, J lost 6 bases, and 9 bases stayed unmatched. Germline loops: CDR1 SGHTA, CDR2 FQGNSA. The CDR3 consists of 16 residues. CDR3 region: CASSRPGTSGFNEQFF. CDR3 DNA: TGTGCCAGCAGCAGACCCGGGACTAGCGGCTTCAATGAGCAGTTCTTC.

The V call is TRBV11-3, the J call TRBJ1-6; D is unresolved. The CDR3 extends over 15 amino acids. Per the germline V gene, CDR1 is SGHNT and CDR2 is YENEEA. The germline V and J ends were trimmed by 5 bases and 6 bases, with 14 bases remaining between them. CDR3 nucleotide sequence: TGTGCCAGCAGCCTCAACGGATACAGTAATTCACCCCTCCACTTT. It translates to CASSLNGYSNSPLHF.

The chain employs TRBV7-2 and TRBJ2-3; no reliable D call. The germline gives CDR1 SGHTA, CDR2 FQGNSA. This CDR3 has 14 amino acids. Trimming pared 5 bases from V and 1 base from J, leaving 10 bases between. Here the CDR3 DNA reads TGTGCCAGCAGCCCCTTTCCGGGCACAGATACGCAGTATTTT. It encodes CASSPFPGTDTQYF.

The rearrangement uses TRBV5-4 and TRBJ1-3; D is undetermined. CDR3 size: 17 residues. The germline V and J ends were trimmed by 1 base and 4 bases, with 18 bases remaining between them. Germline loops: CDR1 SGHNT, CDR2 YYREEE (reference sequence). The CDR3 region is CASSLSADGALGNTIYF. The DNA of the CDR3 is TGTGCCAGCAGCTTGTCCGCTGACGGAGCCCTCGGAAACACCATATATTTT.

This clone occurred a few times. The chain is built from TRBV7-2 and TRBJ1-1; D gene ambiguous. The germline V gene encodes CDR1 SGHTA and CDR2 FQGNSA. Trimming removed 6 bases at V and 2 bases at J, with 13 bases between. The CDR3 totals 14 residues. This CDR3 reads CASRQPTQNTEAFF. CDR3 in DNA: TGTGCCAGCAGACAACCCACACAAAACACTGAAGCTTTCTTT.

The chain recombines TRBV7-9 with TRBJ1-2; 11 nucleotides align to TRBD1. CDR1 and CDR2 from the germline V gene are SEHNR and FQNEAQ (reference sequence). CDR3 length equals 16 residues. V trimming: 5 bases; J trimming: 2 bases; junction bases outside the gene matches: 7. CDR3 loop: CASSRDRGFLNYGYTF. The CDR3 coding sequence is TGTGCCAGCAGCCGGGACAGGGGGTTCCTAAACTATGGCTACACCTTC. The full variable domain, in which reference TRBV7-9 and TRBJ1-2 provide the parts outside the CDR3, is DTGVSQNPRHKITKRGQNVTFRCDPISEHNRLYWYRQTLGQGPEFLTYFQNEAQLEKSRLLSDRFSAERPKGSFSTLEIQRTEQGDSAMYLCASSRDRGFLNYGYTFGSGTRLTVV.

CDR3 residues: CASSWETGRGTEAFF. The CDR3, as DNA: TGCGCCAGCAGCTGGGAAACCGGGCGGGGCACTGAAGCTTTCTTT. The V and J genes are TRBV5-1 and TRBJ1-1; D ambiguous. This CDR3 is built from 15 residues. Germline V gene sequence: CDR1 SGHRS, CDR2 YFSETQ. Trimming left V 3 bases short and J 4 bases short, with 16 bases between.

The chain recombines TRBV5-5 with TRBJ1-5; D not certain. CDR1 SGHKS and CDR2 YYEKEE come from the germline V gene (reference sequence). Between the trimmed V and J ends, which lost 1 base and 3 bases, there was a span of 8 bases. The CDR3 has 14 amino acids. The CDR3 region is CASSLLGDNQPQHF. In DNA form, the CDR3 reads TGTGCCAGCAGCTTGCTCGGTGACAATCAGCCCCAGCATTTT.